This TCR beta chain came from a study of blood T cell repertoires in COVID-19. Looking at the study overall: Donors in the United States, Italy and Spain gave samples during acute or convalescent COVID-19.

The CDR3 runs to 14 residues. Germline V gives CDR1 SGHNT, CDR2 YYREEE (reference sequence). The junction had 4 bases not matched to a gene; V was cut back by 5 bases and J by 2 bases. Per the study methods: Scientists estimated how many nucleated cells there were by amplifying reference gene primers. The table came from immunoSEQ multiplex PCR; TCRdb's copy has only in-frame clones and leaves some out. V and J calls and clone size are as listed in that table; D and trimming were resolved from the DNA. The table lists 350,000 to 400,000 clones, about 89% of them singletons. V and J are TRBV5-4 and TRBJ1-2, with 9 positions matching TRBD1. The receptor comes from a man aged 40-49 years in a cohort exposed to, infected with or recovered from COVID-19 (not recorded which). The sequencing sample was made of PBMCs or T cells enriched from blood (not recorded which). CDR3 region: CASRSTGGNYGYTF. CDR3 bases: TGTGCCAGCAGGTCGACAGGGGGAAACTATGGCTACACCTTC.